This T cell receptor beta chain emerged from a study of blood T cell repertoires in COVID-19 (dated by TCRdb to the early 2020s). Study-level background: The collaborator samples originated in the United States, Italy and Spain and spanned the acute and convalescent phases of COVID-19. The material from the prospective study consisted of cDNA or gDNA derived from T cells, B-cell-depleted T cells, or PBMCs. Deeply sampled blood TCRbeta repertoires from subjects exposed to, actively infected with, or recovered from COVID-19 were included in the dataset. The repertoires were released in a freely available public database meant as a resource for research on the immune response to SARS-CoV-2. Samples were obtained from the ongoing ImmuneRACE study (first 160 participants) and from 1,200 or so subjects provided by 6 global collaborators. A de-identified subject ID, COVID-19 status, age in years and sex were almost always included in the sample metadata. Where available, HLA class I and class II types were obtained from metadata supplied by the sample provider rather than from assay-based typing. Overall results and qualifications from the work: The amount of clinical and demographic metadata varied by source and participant and was provided uncurated.

TCRbeta CDR3 regions were amplified from genomic DNA using the immunoSEQ Assay, a bias-controlled multiplex PCR. From the authors' description of their analysis: Nucleated cell counts per sample were estimated from amplification of reference gene primers within the assay. Sequence reads were collapsed and filtered to measure the absolute abundance of every unique TCRbeta CDR3 rearrangement. For each sample, productive Simpson clonality was calculated as the square root of Simpson's diversity index across productive rearrangements. The source is immuneACCESS, and TCRdb retained only in-frame sequences with V and J called. Part of the clones is not carried over; for the studies checked, unresolved V genes explain less than half of this, and the remainder is unexplained. V and J calls and clone size come straight from that table; D and trimming were deduced from the DNA. In this sample the table shows roughly 400,000 clones, approximately 87% of which occur a single time. The ten top clones hold approximately 2.4% of the sample.

As regards this clone: Its antigen is not yet known. The sample holds no much larger clone one base away, and base qualities are not on file.

One collaborating source in Seattle enrolled patients during active infection and followed them longitudinally through the course of disease. The collaborating institutions used their own protocols to collect whole blood in K2EDTA tubes. Collaborator samples were shipped for TCRbeta analysis as frozen whole blood, isolated PBMCs, or DNA extracted from either sample type. Reading from cysteine to phenylalanine, the CDR3 counts 14 amino acids. The sequence is cut down to CDR3 DNA, 42 bases in frame from base 1. At the junction V is shortened by 3 bases and J by 6 bases, with 10 bases in between. From a lookup of the germline V gene, CDR1 and CDR2 are SGDLS and YYNGEE.

The rearrangement combines TRBV9 with TRBJ1-6; the D gene assignment is ambiguous. This clonotype originated in a woman aged 55 to 70 with COVID-19, enrolled during active disease. Sequencing was carried out using peripheral blood. Here is the DNA: TGTGCCAGCAGCGCAGCAGGTACTAATTCACCCCTCCACTTT. This translates into CASSAAGTNSPLHF. With all but the CDR3 taken from the reference TRBV9 and TRBJ1-6 genes, the full variable domain is: DSGVTQTPKHLITATGQRVTLRCSPRSGDLSVYWYQQSLDQGLQFLIQYYNGEERAKGNILERFSAQQFPDLHSELNLSSLELGDSALYFCASSAAGTNSPLHFGNGTRLTVT.